This T cell receptor beta chain was profiled in a study of cytomegalovirus exposure and HLA in healthy donors. The study's findings and limits: Presence/absence results assume similar sequencing depth per donor, which may not hold. Researchers reported that a few CMV-associated chains were confirmed in vitro as CMV antigen-specific.

The CDR3 runs 16 residues. V lost 0 bases to trimming and J lost 3 bases; unmatched junction nucleotides: 6. Looked up from germline, CDR1 is SGDLS and CDR2 is YYNGEE. Note on this clone: What it binds is not known.

PCR amplification relied on 60 Vbeta primers (plus 13 Jbeta primers). TCRdb's copy holds only in-frame clones and misses some; the assay was immunoSEQ multiplex PCR. The sample contains under 150,000 clones, 70% to 85% of which appear only once. This sequence joins TRBV9 and TRBJ2-3; TRBD2 agrees at 8 bases. Sequences were obtained from PBMCs. This TCR came from a boy between 10 and 17 years old in good health and CMV-seronegative. The CDR3 coding sequence is TGTGCCAGCAGCGTAGCGGGAGGGGGGAGGACAGATACGCAGTATTTT. Its protein product is CASSVAGGGRTDTQYF.